This T cell receptor beta chain was captured in a study of early T cells in non-severe SARS-CoV-2 infection. This clonotype was found many times. Its antigen is not known. The CDR3 contains 14 residues. Trimming pared 4 bases from V and 10 bases from J, leaving 20 bases between. CDR1 and CDR2 (germline): MGHRA, YSYEKL. TCRdb re-called the 5' RACE reads with MiXCR, one entry per CDR3 protein. This table holds around 40,000 distinct CDR3 sequences, approximately 5.9% found once. Study-level results: Matching with VDJdb favored anti-spike CD8 responses (missing private and CD4 specificities).

V and J are TRBV4-1 and TRBJ2-7; D might be TRBD1 or TRBD2, each matching 5 bases. The material sequenced was whole blood. This TCR came from an adult who was a healthcare worker with PCR-confirmed SARS-CoV-2 infection or an uninfected control (not recorded which). The CDR3 region is CASSPRDGHLDQYF. For the CDR3, the DNA is TGCGCCAGCAGCCCCCGGGACGGCCATCTCGACCAGTACTTC.